This entry describes one T cell receptor beta chain. Its antigen is undetermined. These data originate in a study of T cell responses to AZD1222 COVID-19 vaccine. TCRdb's copy holds only in-frame clones and misses some; the assay was immunoSEQ multiplex PCR. The top ten hold 0.95% to 1% of the sample, which has around 200,000 clones, roughly 88% seen once. General study points: Once two AZD1222 doses were given, Spike-specific TCR breadth and depth went up. Baseline seropositivity characterized only six AZD1222 recipients.

V was cut by 2 bases and J by 7 bases, with 12 bases left in between. CDR3 length: 13 amino acids. Germline lookup yields CDR1 MDHEN and CDR2 SYDVKM. This chain connects TRBV28 to TRBJ2-7; the D is unclear. Sample: peripheral blood, taken on day 0 of AZD1222 vaccination. This receptor was taken from an adult in good health. This chain's CDR3 is CASSLPGPGEQYF. CDR3 DNA: TGTGCCAGCAGTTTACCCGGGCCCGGGGAGCAGTACTTC.